Each of the 8 T cell receptor beta chains below was sequenced from the same sample in a study of beta chain features in type 1 diabetes. Since all of the isolated RNA was reverse transcribed, expressed TCRB transcripts were what got sequenced. Measured with immunoSEQ multiplex PCR; TCRdb has only the in-frame clones, and not every one. This sample has 200,000 to 300,000 clones; about 63% occur once, and the top ten carry 0.053%. The sample comprised naive CD4+ T cells from blood. The receptors shown here come from a young man in good health.

This clone was recorded a few times. The DNA for the CDR3 is TGTGCCTGGAGGAGGCGGTCTAGCGGAGACAATGAGCAGTTCTTC. Translated, it gives CAWRRRSSGDNEQFF. The chain combines TRBV30 with TRBJ2-1; 7 nucleotides align to TRBD2. Looked up from germline, CDR1 is GTSNPN and CDR2 is SVGIG (reference sequence). The ends lost 3 bases at V and 5 bases at J; junction bases unmatched: 10. This CDR3 region has 15 residues.

The chain combines TRBV30 with TRBJ1-2, with a tentative D call TRBD1 (6 bases). The germline gives CDR1 GTSNPN, CDR2 SVGIG (reference sequence). This CDR3 region has 10 residues. Trimming cost V 7 bases and J 7 bases, with 10 bases left between them. The CDR3: CASTGIGYTF. In DNA form, the CDR3 reads TGTGCCTCTACAGGGATTGGCTACACCTTC.

The rearrangement joins TRBV5-1 to TRBJ2-7; 10 bases fit TRBD1. The J segment lost 3 bases and the V segment lost 4 bases, leaving 13 bases of the junction unmatched. The CDR3 length is 17 residues. The V gene's germline CDR1 is SGHRS and CDR2 YFSETQ. This CDR3 reads CASSDDRGLISGYEQYF. Here the CDR3 DNA reads TGCGCCAGCAGCGATGACAGGGGGCTCATTTCAGGCTACGAGCAGTACTTC. The full variable domain, with the rest looked up from reference TRBV5-1 and TRBJ2-7, is KAGVTQTPRYLIKTRGQQVTLSCSPISGHRSVSWYQQTPGQGLQFLFEYFSETQRNKGNFPGRFSGRQFSNSRSEMNVSTLELGDSALYLCASSDDRGLISGYEQYFGPGTRLTVT.

J is TRBJ2-1 and V is TRBV2, with 7 bases lining up with TRBD2. There are 19 residues in the CDR3. The trim removed 7 bases at V and 3 bases at J, leaving 21 bases unmatched. Looked up from germline, CDR1 is SNHLY and CDR2 is FYNNEI. This chain's CDR3 is CASTERVRSQRGLYNEQFF. For the CDR3, the DNA is TGTGCCAGCACCGAAAGGGTACGCTCACAGCGGGGACTCTACAATGAGCAGTTCTTC.

The V gene is TRBV7-2, the J gene TRBJ2-5; D is uncertain. Germline V gene sequence: CDR1 SGHTA, CDR2 FQGNSA. V lost 4 bases to trimming and J lost 4 bases, with 19 bases between them. The CDR3 extends over 16 amino acids. CDR3 in DNA: TGTGCCAGCAGCTCGTCGTCTCGAGCGATAGGAGAGACCCAGTACTTC. Its translation is CASSSSSRAIGETQYF.

About this clone itself: At one end, the junction sequence differs from germline, possibly due to a read error. The J gene is TRBJ2-5, the V gene TRBV29-1, with unresolved D. The CDR3 has 12 residues. CDR1 is SQVTM, CDR2 ANQGSEA, per germline. The CDR3 bases are TGCAGCGGTGAAGACGGGCGGGAGACCCAGTACTTC. It codes for CSGEDGRETQYF. The whole variable domain, remainder taken from reference TRBV29-1 and TRBJ2-5, is SAVISQKPSRDICQRGTSLTIQCQVDSQVTMMFWYRQQPGQSLTLIATANQGSEATYESGFVIDKFPISRPNLTFSTLTVSNMSPEDSSIYLCSGEDGRETQYFGPGTRLLVL.

This chain uses TRBV29-1 with TRBJ2-5; D unclear. CDR1 and CDR2 (germline): SQVTM, ANQGSEA. CDR3 length: 12 residues. V was clipped by 2 bases and J by 4 bases, with 8 bases between them. The CDR3 loop reads CSVESSGETQYF. The CDR3 coding sequence is TGCAGCGTTGAATCGTCAGGAGAGACCCAGTACTTC. Variable domain in full (rest from reference TRBV29-1 and TRBJ2-5): SAVISQKPSRDICQRGTSLTIQCQVDSQVTMMFWYRQQPGQSLTLIATANQGSEATYESGFVIDKFPISRPNLTFSTLTVSNMSPEDSSIYLCSVESSGETQYFGPGTRLLVL.

In this sample, this clone turned up once. CDR3 in amino acids: CASSSGTSGNNEQFF. In nucleotides, the CDR3 is TGTGCCAGCAGCTCAGGGACTAGCGGGAACAATGAGCAGTTCTTC. The chain has TRBV9 and TRBJ2-1, with 13 bases that match TRBD2. The CDR3 consists of 15 residues. The ends lost 4 bases at V and 5 bases at J; junction bases unmatched: 3. Germline V gives CDR1 SGDLS, CDR2 YYNGEE.